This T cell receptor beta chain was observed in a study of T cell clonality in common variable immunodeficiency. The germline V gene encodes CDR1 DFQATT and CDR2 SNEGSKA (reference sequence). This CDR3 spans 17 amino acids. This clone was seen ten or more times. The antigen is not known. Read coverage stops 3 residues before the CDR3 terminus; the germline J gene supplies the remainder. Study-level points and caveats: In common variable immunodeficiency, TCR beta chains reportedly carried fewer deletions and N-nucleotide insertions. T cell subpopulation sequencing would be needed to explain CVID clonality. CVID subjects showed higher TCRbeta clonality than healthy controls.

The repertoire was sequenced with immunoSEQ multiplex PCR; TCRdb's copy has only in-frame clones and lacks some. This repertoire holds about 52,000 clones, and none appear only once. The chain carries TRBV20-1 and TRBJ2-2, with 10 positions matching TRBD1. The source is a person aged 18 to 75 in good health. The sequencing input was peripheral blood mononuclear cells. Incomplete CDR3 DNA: TGCAGTGCCGAGCTATGGGACAGGGGCTTTGATAATGAAAAG. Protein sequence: CSAELWDRGFDNEK. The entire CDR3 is CSAELWDRGFDNEKLFF.